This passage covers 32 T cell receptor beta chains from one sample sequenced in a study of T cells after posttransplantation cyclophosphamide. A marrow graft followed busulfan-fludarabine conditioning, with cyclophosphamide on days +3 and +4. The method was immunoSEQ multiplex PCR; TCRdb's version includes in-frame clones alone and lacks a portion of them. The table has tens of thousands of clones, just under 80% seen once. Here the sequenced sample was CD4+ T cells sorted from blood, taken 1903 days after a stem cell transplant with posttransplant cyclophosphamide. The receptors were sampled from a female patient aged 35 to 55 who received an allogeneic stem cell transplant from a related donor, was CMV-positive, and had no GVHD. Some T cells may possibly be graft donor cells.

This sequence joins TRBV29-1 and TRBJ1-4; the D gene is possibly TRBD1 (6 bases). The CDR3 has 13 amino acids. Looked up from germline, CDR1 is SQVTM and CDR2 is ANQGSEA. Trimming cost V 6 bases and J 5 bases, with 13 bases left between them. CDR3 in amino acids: CSVQDSENEKLFF. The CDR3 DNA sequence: TGCAGCGTCCAGGACAGCGAAAATGAAAAACTGTTTTTT. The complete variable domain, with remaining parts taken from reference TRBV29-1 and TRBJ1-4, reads SAVISQKPSRDICQRGTSLTIQCQVDSQVTMMFWYRQQPGQSLTLIATANQGSEATYESGFVIDKFPISRPNLTFSTLTVSNMSPEDSSIYLCSVQDSENEKLFFGSGTQLSVL.

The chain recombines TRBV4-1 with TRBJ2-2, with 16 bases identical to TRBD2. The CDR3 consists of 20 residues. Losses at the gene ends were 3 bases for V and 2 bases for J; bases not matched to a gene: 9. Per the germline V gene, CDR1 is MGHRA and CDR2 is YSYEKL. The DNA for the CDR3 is TGCGCCAGCAGCCATGAACCGGGACTAGCGGGGGGGCGCAACACCGGGGAGCTGTTTTTT. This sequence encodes CASSHEPGLAGGRNTGELFF.

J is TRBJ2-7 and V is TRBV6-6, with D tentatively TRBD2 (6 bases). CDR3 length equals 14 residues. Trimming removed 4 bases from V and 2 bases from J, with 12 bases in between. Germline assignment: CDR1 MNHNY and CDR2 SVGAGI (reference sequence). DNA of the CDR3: TGTGCCAGCAGTTGGGTCCGGGAGACCTACGAGCAGTACTTC. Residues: CASSWVRETYEQYF.

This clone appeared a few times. CDR3 amino acids: CASSPGLAGVYNEQFF. The CDR3 nucleotides are TGTGCCAGCAGCCCAGGACTAGCGGGGGTTTACAATGAGCAGTTCTTC. The genes are TRBV5-5 and TRBJ2-1, with 13 bases aligning to TRBD2. Germline CDR1 is SGHKS and CDR2 is YYEKEE (reference sequence). With V trimmed by 4 bases and J by 4 bases, 5 bases remained unmatched. The CDR3 contains 16 residues.

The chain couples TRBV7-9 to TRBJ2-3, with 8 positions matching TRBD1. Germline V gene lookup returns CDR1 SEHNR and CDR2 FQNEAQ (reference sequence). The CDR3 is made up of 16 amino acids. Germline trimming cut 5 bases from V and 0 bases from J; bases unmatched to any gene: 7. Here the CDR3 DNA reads TGTGCCAGCAGCCCCCAAACAGGGGGGAGCACAGATACGCAGTATTTT. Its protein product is CASSPQTGGSTDTQYF.

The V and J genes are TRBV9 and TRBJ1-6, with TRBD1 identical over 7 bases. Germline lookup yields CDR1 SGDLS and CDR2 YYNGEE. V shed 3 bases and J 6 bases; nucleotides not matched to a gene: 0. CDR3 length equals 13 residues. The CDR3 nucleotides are TGTGCCAGCAGCGAGGGGGCTAATTCACCCCTCCACTTT. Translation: CASSEGANSPLHF.

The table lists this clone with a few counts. The CDR3 sequence is CASSPQGNSPLHF. CDR3 bases: TGTGCCAGCAGCCCTCAGGGTAATTCACCCCTCCACTTT. The chain combines TRBV7-9 with TRBJ1-6, with TRBD1 as a possible D gene (5 bases). Deletions cut 5 bases from V and 6 bases from J, with 8 bases between. This CDR3 comprises 13 residues. Germline V gene lookup returns CDR1 SEHNR and CDR2 FQNEAQ (reference sequence). Complete variable domain (other parts from reference TRBV7-9 and TRBJ1-6): DTGVSQNPRHKITKRGQNVTFRCDPISEHNRLYWYRQTLGQGPEFLTYFQNEAQLEKSRLLSDRFSAERPKGSFSTLEIQRTEQGDSAMYLCASSPQGNSPLHFGNGTRLTVT.

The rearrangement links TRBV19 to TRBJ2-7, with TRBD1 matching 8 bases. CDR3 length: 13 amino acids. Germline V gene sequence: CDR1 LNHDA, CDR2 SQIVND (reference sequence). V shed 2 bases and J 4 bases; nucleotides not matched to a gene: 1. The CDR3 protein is CASSIQGAYEQYF. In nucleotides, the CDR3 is TGTGCCAGTAGTATACAGGGGGCTTACGAGCAGTACTTC.

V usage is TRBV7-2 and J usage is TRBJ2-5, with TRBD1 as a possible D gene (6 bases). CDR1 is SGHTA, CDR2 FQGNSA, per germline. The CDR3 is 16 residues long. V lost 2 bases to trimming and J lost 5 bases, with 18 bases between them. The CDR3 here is CASSLRPQGRGETQYF. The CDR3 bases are TGTGCCAGCAGCTTACGTCCCCAGGGGAGAGGGGAGACCCAGTACTTC. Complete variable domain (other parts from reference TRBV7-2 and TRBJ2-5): GAGVSQSPSNKVTEKGKDVELRCDPISGHTALYWYRQSLGQGLEFLIYFQGNSAPDKSGLPSDRFSAERTGGSVSTLTIQRTQQEDSAVYLCASSLRPQGRGETQYFGPGTRLLVL.

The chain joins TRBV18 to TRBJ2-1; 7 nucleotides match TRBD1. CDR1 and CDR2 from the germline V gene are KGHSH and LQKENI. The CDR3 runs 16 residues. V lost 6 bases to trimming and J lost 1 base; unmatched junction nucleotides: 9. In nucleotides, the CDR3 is TGTGCCAGCTCCAGGGATACAGGGGCTTCCTACAATGAGCAGTTCTTC. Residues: CASSRDTGASYNEQFF.

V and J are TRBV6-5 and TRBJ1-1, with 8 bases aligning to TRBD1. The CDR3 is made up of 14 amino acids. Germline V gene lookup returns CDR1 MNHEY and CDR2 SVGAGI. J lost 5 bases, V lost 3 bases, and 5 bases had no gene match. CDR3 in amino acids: CASSYTGGRTEAFF. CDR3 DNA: TGTGCCAGCAGTTATACAGGGGGTCGTACTGAAGCTTTCTTT.

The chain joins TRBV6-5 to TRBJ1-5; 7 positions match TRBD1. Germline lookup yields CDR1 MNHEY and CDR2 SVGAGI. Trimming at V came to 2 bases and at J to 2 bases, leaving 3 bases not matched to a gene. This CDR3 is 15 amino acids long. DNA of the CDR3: TGTGCCAGCAGTTACCACGGACAGGGCAATCAGCCCCAGCATTTT. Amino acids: CASSYHGQGNQPQHF.

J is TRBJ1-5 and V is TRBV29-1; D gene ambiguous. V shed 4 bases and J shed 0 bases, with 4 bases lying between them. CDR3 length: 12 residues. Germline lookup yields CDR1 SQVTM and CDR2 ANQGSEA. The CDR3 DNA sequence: TGCAGCGTTGGTTATAGCAATCAGCCCCAGCATTTT. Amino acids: CSVGYSNQPQHF.

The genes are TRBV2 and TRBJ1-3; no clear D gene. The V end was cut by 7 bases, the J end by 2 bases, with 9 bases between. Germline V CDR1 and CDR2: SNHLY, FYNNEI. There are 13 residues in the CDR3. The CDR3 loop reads CASTFSAGNTIYF. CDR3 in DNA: TGTGCCAGCACCTTCTCGGCTGGAAACACCATATATTTT.

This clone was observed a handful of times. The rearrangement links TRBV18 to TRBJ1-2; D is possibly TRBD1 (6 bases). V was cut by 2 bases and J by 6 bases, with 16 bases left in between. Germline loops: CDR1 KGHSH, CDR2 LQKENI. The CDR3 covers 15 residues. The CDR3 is CASSPGRGTFDGYTF. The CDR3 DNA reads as TGTGCCAGCTCACCAGGCAGGGGAACATTTGATGGCTACACCTTC.

CDR3 sequence (DNA): TGTGCCAGCAGCCTCGGGACAGAGCAGTACTTC. This encodes CASSLGTEQYF. The J gene is TRBJ2-7, the V gene TRBV7-8; a weak D match, TRBD1 (6 bases). The ends were cut back, 5 bases at V and 7 bases at J, with 9 bases in the middle. Germline CDR1 reads SGHVS; CDR2 reads FQNEAQ. The CDR3 totals 11 residues. Variable domain in full (rest from reference TRBV7-8 and TRBJ2-7): GAGVSQSPRYKVAKRGQDVALRCDPISGHVSLFWYQQALGQGPEFLTYFQNEAQLDKSGLPSDRFFAERPEGSVSTLKIQRTQQEDSAVYLCASSLGTEQYFGPGTRLTVT.

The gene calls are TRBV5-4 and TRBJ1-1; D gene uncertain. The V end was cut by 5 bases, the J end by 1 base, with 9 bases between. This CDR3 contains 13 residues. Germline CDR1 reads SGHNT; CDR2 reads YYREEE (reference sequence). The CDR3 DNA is TGTGCCAGCAGAATCCCCGGGAACACTGAAGCTTTCTTT. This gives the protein CASRIPGNTEAFF. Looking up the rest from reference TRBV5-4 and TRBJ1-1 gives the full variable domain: ETGVTQSPTHLIKTRGQQVTLRCSSQSGHNTVSWYQQALGQGPQFIFQYYREEENGRGNFPPRFSGLQFPNYSSELNVNALELDDSALYLCASRIPGNTEAFFGQGTRLTVV.

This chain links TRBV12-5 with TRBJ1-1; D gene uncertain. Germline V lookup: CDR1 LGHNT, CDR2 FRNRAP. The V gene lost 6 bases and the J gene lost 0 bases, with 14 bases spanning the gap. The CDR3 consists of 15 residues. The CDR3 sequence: CASGPVGQMNTEAFF. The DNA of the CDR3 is TGTGCTAGTGGCCCGGTTGGGCAAATGAACACTGAAGCTTTCTTT.

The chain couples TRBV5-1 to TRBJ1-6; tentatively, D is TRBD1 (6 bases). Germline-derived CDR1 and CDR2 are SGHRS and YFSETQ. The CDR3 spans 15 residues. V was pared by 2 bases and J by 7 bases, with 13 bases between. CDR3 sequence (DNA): TGCGCCAGCAGCTTCACAGGGTTTTCGAATTCACCCCTCCACTTT. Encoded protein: CASSFTGFSNSPLHF. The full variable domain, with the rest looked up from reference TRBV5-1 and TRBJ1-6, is KAGVTQTPRYLIKTRGQQVTLSCSPISGHRSVSWYQQTPGQGLQFLFEYFSETQRNKGNFPGRFSGRQFSNSRSEMNVSTLELGDSALYLCASSFTGFSNSPLHFGNGTRLTVT.

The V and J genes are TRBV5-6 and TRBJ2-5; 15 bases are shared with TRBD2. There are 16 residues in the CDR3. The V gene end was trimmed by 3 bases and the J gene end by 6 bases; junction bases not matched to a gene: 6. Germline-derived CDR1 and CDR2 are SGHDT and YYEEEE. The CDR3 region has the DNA TGTGCCAGCAGCTCCGGACTAGCGGGGGGGCTGAAGACCCAGTACTTC. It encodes CASSSGLAGGLKTQYF. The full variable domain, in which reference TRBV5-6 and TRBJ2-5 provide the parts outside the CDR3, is DAGVTQSPTHLIKTRGQQVTLRCSPKSGHDTVSWYQQALGQGPQFIFQYYEEEERQRGNFPDRFSGHQFPNYSSELNVNALLLGDSALYLCASSSGLAGGLKTQYFGPGTRLLVL.

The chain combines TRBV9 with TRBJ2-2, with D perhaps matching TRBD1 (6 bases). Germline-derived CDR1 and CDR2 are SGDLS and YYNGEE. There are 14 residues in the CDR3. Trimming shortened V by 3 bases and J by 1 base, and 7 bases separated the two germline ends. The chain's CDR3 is CASSADRNTGELFF. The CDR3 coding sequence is TGTGCCAGCAGCGCGGACAGGAACACCGGGGAGCTGTTTTTT.

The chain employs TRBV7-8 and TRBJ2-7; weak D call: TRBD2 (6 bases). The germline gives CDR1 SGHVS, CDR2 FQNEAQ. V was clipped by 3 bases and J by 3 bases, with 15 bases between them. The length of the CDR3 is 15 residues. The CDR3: CASSLGGTANYEQYF. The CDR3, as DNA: TGTGCCAGCAGCTTGGGGGGAACAGCGAACTACGAGCAGTACTTC.

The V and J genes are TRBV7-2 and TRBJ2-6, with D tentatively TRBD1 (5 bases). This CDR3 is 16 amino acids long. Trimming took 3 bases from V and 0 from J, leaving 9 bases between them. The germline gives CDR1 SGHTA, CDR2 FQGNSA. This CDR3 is CASSFQGASGANVLTF. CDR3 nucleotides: TGTGCCAGCAGCTTCCAGGGTGCCTCTGGGGCCAACGTCCTGACTTTC.

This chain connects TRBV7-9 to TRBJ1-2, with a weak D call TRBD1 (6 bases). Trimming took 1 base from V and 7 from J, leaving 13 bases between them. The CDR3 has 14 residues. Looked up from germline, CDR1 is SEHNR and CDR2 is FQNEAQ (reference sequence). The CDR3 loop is CASSLDRVISGYTF. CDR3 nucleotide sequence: TGTGCCAGCAGCTTAGACAGGGTTATCTCTGGCTACACCTTC.

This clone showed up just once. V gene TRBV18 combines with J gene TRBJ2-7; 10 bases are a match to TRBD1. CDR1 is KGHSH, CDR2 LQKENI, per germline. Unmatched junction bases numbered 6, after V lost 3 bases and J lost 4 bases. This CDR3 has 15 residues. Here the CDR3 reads CASSPGTGVSYEQYF. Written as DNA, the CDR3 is TGTGCCAGCTCACCCGGGACAGGGGTCAGTTACGAGCAGTACTTC. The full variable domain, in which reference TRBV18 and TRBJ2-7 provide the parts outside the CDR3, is NAGVMQNPRHLVRRRGQEARLRCSPMKGHSHVYWYRQLPEEGLKFMVYLQKENIIDESGMPKERFSAEFPKEGPSILRIQQVVRGDSAAYFCASSPGTGVSYEQYFGPGTRLTVT.

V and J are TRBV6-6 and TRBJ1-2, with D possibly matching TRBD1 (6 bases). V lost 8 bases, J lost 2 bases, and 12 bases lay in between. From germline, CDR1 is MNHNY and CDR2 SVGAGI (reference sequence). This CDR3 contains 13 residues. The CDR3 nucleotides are TGTGCCAGCGCTGGACAGTCCAACTATGGCTACACCTTC. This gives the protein CASAGQSNYGYTF.

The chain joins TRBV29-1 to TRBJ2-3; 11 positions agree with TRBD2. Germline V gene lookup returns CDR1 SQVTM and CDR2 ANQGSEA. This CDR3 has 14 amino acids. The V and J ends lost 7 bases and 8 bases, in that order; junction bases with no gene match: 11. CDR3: CSGDSGGATITQYF. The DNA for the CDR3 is TGCAGCGGGGATAGCGGGGGGGCCACCATTACGCAGTATTTT.

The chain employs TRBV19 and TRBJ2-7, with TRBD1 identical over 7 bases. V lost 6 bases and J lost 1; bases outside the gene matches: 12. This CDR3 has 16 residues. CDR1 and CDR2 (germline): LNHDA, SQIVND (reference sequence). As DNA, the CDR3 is TGTGCCAGTAGCAAAATCAAGCCGGGACAGTCCTACGAGCAGTACTTC. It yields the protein CASSKIKPGQSYEQYF.

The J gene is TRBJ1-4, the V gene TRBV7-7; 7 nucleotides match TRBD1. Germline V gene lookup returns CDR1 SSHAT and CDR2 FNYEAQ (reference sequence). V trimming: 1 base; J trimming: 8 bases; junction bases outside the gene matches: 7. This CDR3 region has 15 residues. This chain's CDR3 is CASSLGGQVGEKLFF. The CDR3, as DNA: TGTGCCAGCAGCTTAGGCGGACAGGTCGGCGAAAAACTGTTTTTT.

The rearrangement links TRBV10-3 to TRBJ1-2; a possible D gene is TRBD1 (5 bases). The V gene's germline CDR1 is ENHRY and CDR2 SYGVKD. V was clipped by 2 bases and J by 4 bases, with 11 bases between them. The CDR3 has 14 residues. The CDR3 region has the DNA TGTGCCATCAGTGAGGACAGTAGTAGCTATGGCTACACCTTC. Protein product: CAISEDSSSYGYTF.

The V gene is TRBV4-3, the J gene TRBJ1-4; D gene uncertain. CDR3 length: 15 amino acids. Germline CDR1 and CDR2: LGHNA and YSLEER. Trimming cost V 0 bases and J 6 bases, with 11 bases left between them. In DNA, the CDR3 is TGCGCCAGCAGCCAAGATGTGGGCTGGTATGAAAAACTGTTTTTT. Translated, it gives CASSQDVGWYEKLFF.

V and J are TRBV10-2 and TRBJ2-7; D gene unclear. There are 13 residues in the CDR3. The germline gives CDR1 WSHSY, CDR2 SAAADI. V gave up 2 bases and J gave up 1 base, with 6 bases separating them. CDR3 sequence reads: CASSERRSYEQYF. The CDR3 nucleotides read TGCGCCAGCAGTGAGAGGCGGTCCTACGAGCAGTACTTC.